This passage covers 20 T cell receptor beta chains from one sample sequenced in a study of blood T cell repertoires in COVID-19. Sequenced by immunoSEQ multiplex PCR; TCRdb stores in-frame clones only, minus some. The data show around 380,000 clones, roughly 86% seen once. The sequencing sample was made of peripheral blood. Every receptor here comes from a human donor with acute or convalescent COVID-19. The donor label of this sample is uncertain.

CDR3 loop: CASSQGVRNSPNEKLFF. Written as DNA, the CDR3 is TGTGCCAGCAGCCAAGGTGTGAGAAACAGTCCTAATGAAAAACTGTTTTTT. The rearrangement links TRBV14 to TRBJ1-4; D uncertain. Germline V gene data show CDR1 as SGHDN and CDR2 as FVKESK. V lost 1 base and J lost 3, with 15 bases in between. CDR3 size: 17 residues.

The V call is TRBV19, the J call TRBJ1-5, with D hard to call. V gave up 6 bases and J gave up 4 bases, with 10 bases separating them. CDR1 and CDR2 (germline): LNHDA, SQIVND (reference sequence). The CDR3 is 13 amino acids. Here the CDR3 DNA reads TGTGCCAGTAGAACACAATTGAATCAGCCCCAGCATTTT. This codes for CASRTQLNQPQHF.

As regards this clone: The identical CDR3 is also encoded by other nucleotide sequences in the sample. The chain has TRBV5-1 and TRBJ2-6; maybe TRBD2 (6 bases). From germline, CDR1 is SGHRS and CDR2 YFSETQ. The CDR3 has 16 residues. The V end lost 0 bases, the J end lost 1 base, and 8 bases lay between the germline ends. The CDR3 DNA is TGCGCCAGCAGCTTGGTTGCGGGGTCTGGGGCCAACGTCCTGACTTTC. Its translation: CASSLVAGSGANVLTF.

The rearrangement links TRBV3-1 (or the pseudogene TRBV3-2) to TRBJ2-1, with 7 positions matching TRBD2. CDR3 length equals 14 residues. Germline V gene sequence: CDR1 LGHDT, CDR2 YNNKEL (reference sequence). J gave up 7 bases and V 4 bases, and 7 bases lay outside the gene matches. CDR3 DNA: TGTGCCAGCAGCCTTTCCGTCGGGGGGAATGAGCAGTTCTTC. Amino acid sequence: CASSLSVGGNEQFF.

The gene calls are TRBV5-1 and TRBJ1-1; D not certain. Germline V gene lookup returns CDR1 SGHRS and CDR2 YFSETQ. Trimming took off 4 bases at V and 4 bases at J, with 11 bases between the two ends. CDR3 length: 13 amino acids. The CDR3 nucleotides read TGCGCCAGCAGCCGCGGTTATGGCACTGAAGCTTTCTTT. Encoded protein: CASSRGYGTEAFF.

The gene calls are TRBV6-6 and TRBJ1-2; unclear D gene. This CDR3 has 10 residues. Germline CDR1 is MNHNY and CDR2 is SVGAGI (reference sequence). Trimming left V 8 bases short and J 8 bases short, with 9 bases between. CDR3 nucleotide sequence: TGTGCCAGCGGTACATCCGGCTACACCTTC. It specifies CASGTSGYTF.

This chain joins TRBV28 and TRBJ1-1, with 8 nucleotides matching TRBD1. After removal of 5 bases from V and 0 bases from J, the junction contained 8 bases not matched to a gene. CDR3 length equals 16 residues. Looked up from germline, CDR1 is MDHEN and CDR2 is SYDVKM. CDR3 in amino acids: CASSPTGGYMNTEAFF. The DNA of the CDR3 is TGTGCCAGCAGTCCCACAGGGGGATACATGAACACTGAAGCTTTCTTT.

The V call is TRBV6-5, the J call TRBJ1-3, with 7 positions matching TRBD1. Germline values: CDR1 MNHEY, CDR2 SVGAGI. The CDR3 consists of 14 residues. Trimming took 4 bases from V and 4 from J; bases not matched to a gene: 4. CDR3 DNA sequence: TGTGCCAGCAGTTTGACAGGGTCCGGAAACACCATATATTTT. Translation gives CASSLTGSGNTIYF.

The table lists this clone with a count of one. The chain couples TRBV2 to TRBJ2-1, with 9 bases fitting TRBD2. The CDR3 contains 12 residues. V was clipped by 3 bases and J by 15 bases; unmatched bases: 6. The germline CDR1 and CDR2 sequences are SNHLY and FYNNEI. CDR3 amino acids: CASSDLGLARFF. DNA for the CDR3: TGTGCCAGCAGTGACTTGGGACTAGCACGGTTCTTC.

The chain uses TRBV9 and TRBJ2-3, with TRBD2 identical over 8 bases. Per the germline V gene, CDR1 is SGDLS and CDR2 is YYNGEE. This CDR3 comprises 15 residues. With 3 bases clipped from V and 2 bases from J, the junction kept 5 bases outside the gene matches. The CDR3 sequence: CASSASGLYTDTQYF. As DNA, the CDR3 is TGTGCCAGCAGCGCTAGCGGGCTGTACACAGATACGCAGTATTTT.

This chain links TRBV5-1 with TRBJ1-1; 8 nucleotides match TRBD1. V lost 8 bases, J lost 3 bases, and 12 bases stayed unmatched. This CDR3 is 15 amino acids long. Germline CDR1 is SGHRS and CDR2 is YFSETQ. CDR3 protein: CASRFMTGEYTEAFF. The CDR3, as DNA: TGCGCCAGTAGATTTATGACAGGGGAGTACACTGAAGCTTTCTTT.

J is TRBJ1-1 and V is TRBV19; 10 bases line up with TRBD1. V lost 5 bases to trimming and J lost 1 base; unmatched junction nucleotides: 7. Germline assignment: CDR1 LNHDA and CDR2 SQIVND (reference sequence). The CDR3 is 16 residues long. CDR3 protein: CASSPWTGGANTEAFF. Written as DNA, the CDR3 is TGTGCCAGTAGTCCCTGGACAGGGGGGGCGAACACTGAAGCTTTCTTT.

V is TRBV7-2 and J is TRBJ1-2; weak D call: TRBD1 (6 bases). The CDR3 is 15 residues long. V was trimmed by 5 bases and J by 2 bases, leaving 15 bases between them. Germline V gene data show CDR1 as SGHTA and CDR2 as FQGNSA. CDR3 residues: CASSTPSTGNYGYTF. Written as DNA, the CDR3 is TGTGCCAGCAGCACACCGTCGACAGGAAACTATGGCTACACCTTC.

The CDR3 region is CASSLTGQGHYTF. Here the CDR3 DNA reads TGTGCCAGCAGCCTAACCGGACAGGGACACTACACCTTC. V is TRBV7-9 and J is TRBJ1-2; 8 nucleotides align to TRBD1. Germline lookup yields CDR1 SEHNR and CDR2 FQNEAQ (reference sequence). The CDR3 spans 13 residues. V shed 5 bases and J 10 bases; nucleotides not matched to a gene: 9.

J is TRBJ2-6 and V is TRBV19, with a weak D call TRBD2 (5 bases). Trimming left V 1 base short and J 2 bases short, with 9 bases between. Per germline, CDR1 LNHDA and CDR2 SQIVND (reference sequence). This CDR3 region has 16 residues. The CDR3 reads CASSIARAAGANVLTF. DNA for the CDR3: TGTGCCAGTAGTATAGCGAGGGCGGCTGGGGCCAACGTCCTGACTTTC. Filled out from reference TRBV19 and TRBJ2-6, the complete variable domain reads DGGITQSPKYLFRKEGQNVTLSCEQNLNHDAMYWYRQDPGQGLRLIYYSQIVNDFQKGDIAEGYSVSREKKESFPLTVTSAQKNPTAFYLCASSIARAAGANVLTFGAGSRLTVL.

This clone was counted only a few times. The CDR3 coding sequence is TGTATCTTCGGGGAAGCGTTTAATGAAGCTTTCTTT. Translated, it gives CIFGEAFNEAFF. The rearrangement uses TRBV7-9 and TRBJ1-1; D is unclear. Germline CDR1 and CDR2: SEHNR and FQNEAQ (reference sequence). The CDR3 runs 12 residues.

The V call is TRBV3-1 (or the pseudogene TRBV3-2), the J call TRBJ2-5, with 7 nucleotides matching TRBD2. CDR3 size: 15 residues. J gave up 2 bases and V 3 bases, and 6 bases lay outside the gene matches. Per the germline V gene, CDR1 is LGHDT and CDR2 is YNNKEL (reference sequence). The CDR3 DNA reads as TGTGCCAGCAGCCATAGGGACTACCCACAAGAGACCCAGTACTTC. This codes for CASSHRDYPQETQYF.

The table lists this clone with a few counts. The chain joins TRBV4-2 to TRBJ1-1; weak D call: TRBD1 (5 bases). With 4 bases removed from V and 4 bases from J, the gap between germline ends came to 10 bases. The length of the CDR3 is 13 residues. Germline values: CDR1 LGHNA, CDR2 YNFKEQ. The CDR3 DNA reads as TGTGCCAGCAGCCCGGGGGATCCCACTGAAGCTTTCTTT. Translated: CASSPGDPTEAFF.

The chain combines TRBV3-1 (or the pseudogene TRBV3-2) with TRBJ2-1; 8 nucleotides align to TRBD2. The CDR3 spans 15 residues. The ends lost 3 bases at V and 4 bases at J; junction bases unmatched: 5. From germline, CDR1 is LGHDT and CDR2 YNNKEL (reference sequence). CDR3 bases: TGTGCCAGCAGCCAGCGGGGGGCCAAATACAATGAGCAGTTCTTC. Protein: CASSQRGAKYNEQFF.

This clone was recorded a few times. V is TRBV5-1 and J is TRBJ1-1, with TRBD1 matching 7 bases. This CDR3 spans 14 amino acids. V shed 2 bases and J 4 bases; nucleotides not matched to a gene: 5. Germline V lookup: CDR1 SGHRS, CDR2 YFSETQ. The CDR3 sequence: CASSFRQGVTEAFF. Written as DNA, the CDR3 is TGCGCCAGCAGCTTCCGACAGGGCGTCACTGAAGCTTTCTTT.